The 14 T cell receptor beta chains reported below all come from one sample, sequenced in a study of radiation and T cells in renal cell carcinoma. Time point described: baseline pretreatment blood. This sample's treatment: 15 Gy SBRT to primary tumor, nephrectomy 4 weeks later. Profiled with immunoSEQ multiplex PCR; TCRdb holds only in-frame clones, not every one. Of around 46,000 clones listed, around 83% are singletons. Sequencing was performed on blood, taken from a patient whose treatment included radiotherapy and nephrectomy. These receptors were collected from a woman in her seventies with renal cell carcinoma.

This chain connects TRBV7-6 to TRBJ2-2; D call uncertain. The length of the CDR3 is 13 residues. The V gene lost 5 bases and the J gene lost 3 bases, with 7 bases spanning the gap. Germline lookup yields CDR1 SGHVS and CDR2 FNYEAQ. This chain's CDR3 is CASSPRDTGELFF. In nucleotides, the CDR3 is TGTGCCAGCAGCCCCCGAGACACCGGGGAGCTGTTTTTT. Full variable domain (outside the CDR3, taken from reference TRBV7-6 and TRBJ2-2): GAGVSQSPRYKVTKRGQDVALRCDPISGHVSLYWYRQALGQGPEFLTYFNYEAQQDKSGLPNDRFSAERPEGSISTLTIQRTEQRDSAMYRCASSPRDTGELFFGEGSRLTVL.

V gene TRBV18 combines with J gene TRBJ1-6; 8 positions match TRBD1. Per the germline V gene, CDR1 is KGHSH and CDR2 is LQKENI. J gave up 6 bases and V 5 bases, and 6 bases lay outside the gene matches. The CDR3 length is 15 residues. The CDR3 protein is CASSIEDRANSPLHF. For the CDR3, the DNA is TGTGCCAGCTCAATCGAGGACAGGGCTAATTCACCCCTCCACTTT.

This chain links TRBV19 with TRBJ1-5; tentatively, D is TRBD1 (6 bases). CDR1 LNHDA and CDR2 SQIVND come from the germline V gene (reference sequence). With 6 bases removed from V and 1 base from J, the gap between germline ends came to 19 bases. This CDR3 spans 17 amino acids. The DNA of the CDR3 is TGTGCCAGTAGGACAACTTGGGGGGGGGCGAGCAATCAGCCCCAGCATTTT. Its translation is CASRTTWGGASNQPQHF. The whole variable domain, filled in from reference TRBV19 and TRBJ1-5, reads DGGITQSPKYLFRKEGQNVTLSCEQNLNHDAMYWYRQDPGQGLRLIYYSQIVNDFQKGDIAEGYSVSREKKESFPLTVTSAQKNPTAFYLCASRTTWGGASNQPQHFGDGTRLSIL.

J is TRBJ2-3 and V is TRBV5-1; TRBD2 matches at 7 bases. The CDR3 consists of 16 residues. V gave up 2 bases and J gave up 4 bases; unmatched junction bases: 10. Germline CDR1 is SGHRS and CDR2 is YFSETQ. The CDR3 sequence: CASSFLAGEVSDTQYF. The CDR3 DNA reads TGCGCCAGCAGCTTTTTGGCGGGAGAGGTATCAGATACGCAGTATTTT.

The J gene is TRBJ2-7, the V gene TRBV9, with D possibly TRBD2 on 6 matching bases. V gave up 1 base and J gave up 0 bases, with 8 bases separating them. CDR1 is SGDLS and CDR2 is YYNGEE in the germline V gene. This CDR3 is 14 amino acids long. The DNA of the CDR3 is TGTGCCAGCAGCGTAAACGGGGGCTCCTACGAGCAGTACTTC. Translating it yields CASSVNGGSYEQYF.

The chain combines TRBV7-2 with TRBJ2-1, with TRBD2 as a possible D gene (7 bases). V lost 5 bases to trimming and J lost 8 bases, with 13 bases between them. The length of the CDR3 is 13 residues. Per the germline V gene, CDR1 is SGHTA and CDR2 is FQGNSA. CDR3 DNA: TGTGCCAGCAGCCCCCGAGGGGGGGATGAGCAGTTCTTC. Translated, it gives CASSPRGGDEQFF.

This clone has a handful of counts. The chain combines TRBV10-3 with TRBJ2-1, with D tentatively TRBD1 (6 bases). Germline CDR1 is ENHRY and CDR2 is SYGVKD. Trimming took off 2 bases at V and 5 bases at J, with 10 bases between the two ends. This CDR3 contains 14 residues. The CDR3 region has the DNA TGTGCCATCAGTGAGGCAGGGGAGAACAATGAGCAGTTCTTC. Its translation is CAISEAGENNEQFF.

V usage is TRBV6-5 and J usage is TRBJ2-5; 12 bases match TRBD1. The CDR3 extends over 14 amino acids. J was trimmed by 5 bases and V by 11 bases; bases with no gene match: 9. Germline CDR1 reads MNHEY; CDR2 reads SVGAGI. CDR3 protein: CAVLGQGAGETQYF. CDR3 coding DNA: TGTGCCGTACTGGGACAGGGGGCGGGGGAGACCCAGTACTTC.

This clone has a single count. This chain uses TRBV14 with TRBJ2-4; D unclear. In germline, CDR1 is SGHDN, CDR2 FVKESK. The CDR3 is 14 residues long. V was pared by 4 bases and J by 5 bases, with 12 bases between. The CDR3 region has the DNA TGTGCCAGCAGCCCTTTTAGGTCCCAAAACATTCAGTACTTC. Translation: CASSPFRSQNIQYF.

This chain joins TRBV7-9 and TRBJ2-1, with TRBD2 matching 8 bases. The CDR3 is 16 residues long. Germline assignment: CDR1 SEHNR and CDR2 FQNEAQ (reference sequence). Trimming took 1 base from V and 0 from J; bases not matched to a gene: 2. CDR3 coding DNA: TGTGCCAGCAGCTTAGGGCGGGGGGCCTCCTACAATGAGCAGTTCTTC. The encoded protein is CASSLGRGASYNEQFF. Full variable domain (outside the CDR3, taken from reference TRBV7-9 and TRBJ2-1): DTGVSQNPRHKITKRGQNVTFRCDPISEHNRLYWYRQTLGQGPEFLTYFQNEAQLEKSRLLSDRFSAERPKGSFSTLEIQRTEQGDSAMYLCASSLGRGASYNEQFFGPGTRLTVL.

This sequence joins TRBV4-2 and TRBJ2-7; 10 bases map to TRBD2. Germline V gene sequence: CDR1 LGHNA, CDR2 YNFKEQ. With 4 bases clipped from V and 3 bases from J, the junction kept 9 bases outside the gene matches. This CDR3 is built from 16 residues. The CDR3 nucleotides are TGTGCCAGCAGCCGAGGAGTAGCGGGAGGTCTCTACGAGCAGTACTTC. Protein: CASSRGVAGGLYEQYF.

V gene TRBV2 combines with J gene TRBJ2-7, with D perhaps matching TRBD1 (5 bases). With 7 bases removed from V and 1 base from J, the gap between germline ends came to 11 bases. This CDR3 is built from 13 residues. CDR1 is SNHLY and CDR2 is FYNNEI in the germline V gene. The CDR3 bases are TGTGCCAGCATGGGGCGGCAGTCCTACGAGCAGTACTTC. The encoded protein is CASMGRQSYEQYF.

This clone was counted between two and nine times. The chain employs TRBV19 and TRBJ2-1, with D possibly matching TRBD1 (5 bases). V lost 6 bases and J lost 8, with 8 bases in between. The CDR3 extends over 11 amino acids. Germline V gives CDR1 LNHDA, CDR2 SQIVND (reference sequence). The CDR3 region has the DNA TGTGCCAGTAGGCAGGGCCATGAGCAGTTCTTC. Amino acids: CASRQGHEQFF.

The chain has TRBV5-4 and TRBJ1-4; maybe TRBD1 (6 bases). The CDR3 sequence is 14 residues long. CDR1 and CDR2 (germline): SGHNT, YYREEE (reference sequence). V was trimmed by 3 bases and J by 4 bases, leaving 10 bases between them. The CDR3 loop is CASSSTGFNEKLFF. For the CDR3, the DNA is TGTGCCAGCAGCTCGACAGGTTTTAATGAAAAACTGTTTTTT.